What follows are 11 T cell receptor beta chains derived from one specimen sequenced in a study of vaccination effects on CD4 cells after COVID-19 (dated by TCRdb to 2021 to 2024). Library method: the immunoSEQ multiplex PCR assay. This is the immuneACCESS table as TCRdb keeps it, with only in-frame sequences that have V and J called. A part of the clones is gone; compared with another copy, unresolved V genes explain less than half, and the rest is unexplained. This sample has tens of thousands of clones in its table, and 65% to 75% of those were observed once. The ten most abundant clones make up approximately 22% of the sample. After less than 13 days of culture, CD4+ T cells were isolated with the EasySep CD4+ T cell isolation kit. For these TCRs, the target antigens are not known. Sequencing used CD4+ T cells from PBMCs cultured without peptide, obtained before COVID-19 vaccination. Every receptor here comes from a human donor who had a prior SARS-CoV-2 infection.

In its sample, this clone was seen a few times. The chain recombines TRBV5-1 with TRBJ1-1; possible D gene TRBD1, 6 bases. The CDR3 runs 13 residues. V lost 5 bases, J lost 4 bases, and 12 bases lay in between. Germline loops: CDR1 SGHRS, CDR2 YFSETQ. CDR3 in DNA: TGCGCCAGCAGGTACGACAGGTCCACTGAAGCTTTCTTT. The encoded protein is CASRYDRSTEAFF.

The V and J genes are TRBV7-9 and TRBJ1-4, with unresolved D. Germline CDR1 reads SEHNR; CDR2 reads FQNEAQ (reference sequence). This CDR3 contains 16 residues. V was clipped by 6 bases and J by 8 bases, with 22 bases between them. CDR3 region: CASRLYRGRDREKLFF. The CDR3 region has the DNA TGTGCCAGCAGACTCTACCGGGGAAGGGATCGAGAAAAACTGTTTTTT. Variable domain in full (rest from reference TRBV7-9 and TRBJ1-4): DTGVSQNPRHKITKRGQNVTFRCDPISEHNRLYWYRQTLGQGPEFLTYFQNEAQLEKSRLLSDRFSAERPKGSFSTLEIQRTEQGDSAMYLCASRLYRGRDREKLFFGSGTQLSVL.

The chain has TRBV5-4 and TRBJ2-2; possibly TRBD1 for D (6 bases). CDR3 length: 14 residues. Trimming stripped 4 bases from V and 1 base from J, with 8 bases between. In germline, CDR1 is SGHNT, CDR2 YYREEE (reference sequence). As DNA, the CDR3 is TGTGCCAGCAGCCAGACAGGGAACACCGGGGAGCTGTTTTTT. Translated: CASSQTGNTGELFF.

The genes are TRBV27 and TRBJ2-3; D tentatively fits TRBD1 or TRBD2 (5 bases each). Germline V gene sequence: CDR1 MNHEY, CDR2 SMNVEV (reference sequence). This CDR3 comprises 17 residues. V dropped 4 bases and J dropped 2 bases, with 19 bases sitting between them. CDR3 DNA sequence: TGTGCCAGCAGTTATAAAGGGACGGATCTACCCACAGATACGCAGTATTTT. Translating it yields CASSYKGTDLPTDTQYF.

The chain is built from TRBV5-1 and TRBJ2-7, with TRBD2 matching 8 bases. Germline values: CDR1 SGHRS, CDR2 YFSETQ. Trimming cost V 1 base and J 0 bases; bases outside gene matches: 12. The CDR3 covers 18 residues. The CDR3 nucleotides read TGCGCCAGCAGCTTGCCGCTTCGGGGCGGGAGGTCCTCCTACGAGCAGTACTTC. This translates into CASSLPLRGGRSSYEQYF. The variable domain in full, completed from reference TRBV5-1 and TRBJ2-7, reads KAGVTQTPRYLIKTRGQQVTLSCSPISGHRSVSWYQQTPGQGLQFLFEYFSETQRNKGNFPGRFSGRQFSNSRSEMNVSTLELGDSALYLCASSLPLRGGRSSYEQYFGPGTRLTVT.

The chain employs TRBV5-1 and TRBJ1-1, with a tentative D call TRBD1 (5 bases). V was trimmed by 4 bases and J by 0 bases, leaving 13 bases between them. The CDR3 is 15 residues long. Germline assignment: CDR1 SGHRS and CDR2 YFSETQ. Here the CDR3 reads CASSGLGDVNTEAFF. CDR3 sequence (DNA): TGCGCCAGCAGCGGCTTAGGGGATGTGAACACTGAAGCTTTCTTT.

The chain recombines TRBV7-8 with TRBJ1-1; TRBD1 might be the D (5 bases). Germline assignment: CDR1 SGHVS and CDR2 FQNEAQ. This CDR3 has 15 amino acids. The V gene lost 5 bases and the J gene lost 4 bases, with 17 bases spanning the gap. CDR3 protein: CASSPGTGRSTEAFF. CDR3 DNA: TGTGCCAGCAGCCCAGGGACGGGACGGAGCACTGAAGCTTTCTTT.

The V and J genes are TRBV10-3 and TRBJ2-5, with TRBD2 matching over 7 bases. The CDR3 extends over 15 amino acids. V gave up 8 bases and J gave up 5 bases; unmatched junction bases: 14. From germline, CDR1 is ENHRY and CDR2 SYGVKD. The CDR3 nucleotides read TGTGCCATCGGAAACGGACTAGTGGGTGGGGAGACCCAGTACTTC. This gives the protein CAIGNGLVGGETQYF.

The V call is TRBV5-1, the J call TRBJ2-7; no firm D call. The CDR3 length is 12 residues. The germline V and J ends were trimmed by 7 bases and 2 bases, with 10 bases remaining between them. Looked up from germline, CDR1 is SGHRS and CDR2 is YFSETQ. In DNA, the CDR3 is TGCGCCAGCTCCTCCCCCACCTACGAGCAGTACTTC. It is translated as CASSSPTYEQYF.

The J gene is TRBJ2-3, the V gene TRBV2; TRBD2 matches at 11 bases. V lost 3 bases to trimming and J lost 14 bases; unmatched junction nucleotides: 7. Looked up from germline, CDR1 is SNHLY and CDR2 is FYNNEI. The CDR3 spans 13 residues. In DNA, the CDR3 is TGTGCCAGCAGTGACACTAGCGGGAGCCCCCCGTATTTT. This encodes CASSDTSGSPPYF.

This CDR3 reads CASARALPGNQPQHF. Here the CDR3 DNA reads TGTGCCAGCGCCCGGGCCCTACCCGGCAATCAGCCCCAGCATTTT. The chain carries TRBV2 and TRBJ1-5; no firm D call. Deletions cut 8 bases from V and 2 bases from J, with 16 bases between. The length of the CDR3 is 15 residues. The germline gives CDR1 SNHLY, CDR2 FYNNEI.